These 29 T cell receptor beta chains were sequenced from one sample in a study of shared clonotypes between healthy human individuals. The assay was immunoSEQ multiplex PCR, and TCRdb's table has in-frame clones only and misses some. The sample includes 2 million to 3 million clones, roughly 93% of them seen just once. Source material: naive CD4+ T cells from PBMCs. Subset meaning: CD45RA+ positively selected. The receptors derive from a man aged 18 to 30 in good health. Some clones in this sample may be carry-over from other donors' samples.

The V and J genes are TRBV28 and TRBJ1-1, with D uncertain. Germline lookup yields CDR1 MDHEN and CDR2 SYDVKM. Trimming stripped 7 bases from V and 2 bases from J, with 14 bases between. CDR3 length equals 14 residues. CDR3 loop: CASTSLGSNTEAFF. The CDR3 DNA follows: TGTGCCAGCACCAGCCTGGGCTCTAACACTGAAGCTTTCTTT.

J is TRBJ2-1 and V is TRBV9; D remains unclear. The CDR3 has 13 residues. Germline-derived CDR1 and CDR2 are SGDLS and YYNGEE. Trimming took off 0 bases at V and 13 bases at J, with 14 bases between the two ends. The CDR3 nucleotides are TGTGCCAGCAGCGTAGTGGCGGCTACCGCCCAGTTCTTC. Translating gives CASSVVAATAQFF.

In the case of this clone: The same CDR3 also results from other DNA sequences found in this sample. V is TRBV6-6 and J is TRBJ1-5; a possible D gene is TRBD1 (6 bases). CDR1 is MNHNY, CDR2 SVGAGI, per germline (reference sequence). The CDR3 is 14 residues long. Trimming removed 5 bases from V and 2 bases from J, with 10 bases in between. CDR3 DNA sequence: TGTGCCAGCAGTCGAGGGGGAGGCAATCAGCCCCAGCATTTT. Its protein product is CASSRGGGNQPQHF.

The V gene is TRBV5-4, the J gene TRBJ2-7; 8 bases match TRBD1. The CDR3 totals 13 residues. Per germline, CDR1 SGHNT and CDR2 YYREEE (reference sequence). V shed 4 bases, J shed 7 bases, and the junction held 7 bases outside the gene matches. CDR3 nucleotide sequence: TGTGCCAGCAGCCTGGACAGGGTACGGGAGCAGTACTTC. Its protein product is CASSLDRVREQYF.

The chain links TRBV10-1 to TRBJ1-3; D uncertain. The CDR3 runs 15 residues. Germline-derived CDR1 and CDR2 are WNHNN and SYGVQD (reference sequence). Trimming left V 0 bases short and J 0 bases short, with 6 bases between. CDR3 DNA: TGCGCCAGCAGTGAGTCTGGGGTCTCTGGAAACACCATATATTTT. The encoded protein is CASSESGVSGNTIYF.

This clone was recorded only once. This chain links TRBV18 with TRBJ2-7; no firm D call. V was cut by 1 base and J by 6 bases, with 16 bases left in between. Germline CDR1 and CDR2: KGHSH and LQKENI. The CDR3 length is 15 residues. The DNA for the CDR3 is TGTGCCAGCTCACCACTCCAAGGAGACGGCCGCGAGCAGTACTTC. As protein: CASSPLQGDGREQYF.

This clone is a singleton in its sample. The chain joins TRBV11-2 to TRBJ1-2, with D unresolved. The length of the CDR3 is 12 residues. Germline V lookup: CDR1 SGHAT, CDR2 FQNNGV. V lost 5 bases and J lost 8, with 12 bases in between. Here the CDR3 reads CASSHLHYGYTF. Here the CDR3 DNA reads TGTGCCAGCAGCCACCTCCATTACGGCTACACCTTC.

Comment on this clone: The sample holds other DNA sequences that translate to the same CDR3. The chain has TRBV7-9 and TRBJ2-3; no clear D. V lost 6 bases, J lost 2 bases, and 6 bases lay in between. Per germline, CDR1 SEHNR and CDR2 FQNEAQ (reference sequence). CDR3 length equals 12 residues. CDR3 bases: TGTGCCAGCAGTCCTAACACAGATACGCAGTATTTT. Its translation is CASSPNTDTQYF.

The J gene is TRBJ1-4, the V gene TRBV25-1, with D possibly TRBD1 on 6 matching bases. The V gene lost 3 bases and the J gene lost 8 bases, with 19 bases spanning the gap. Germline V gene data show CDR1 as MGHDK and CDR2 as SYGVNS. CDR3 length: 16 residues. In DNA, the CDR3 is TGTGCCAGCAGTGATGTTAACAGGGTGCGGGGCGAAAAACTGTTTTTT. Its translation: CASSDVNRVRGEKLFF.

In its sample, this clone was seen once. V and J are TRBV7-8 and TRBJ2-1; TRBD1 or TRBD2 may be the D gene (7 bases each). V lost 8 bases, J lost 6 bases, and 23 bases lay in between. CDR1 and CDR2 (germline): SGHVS, FQNEAQ. This CDR3 spans 16 amino acids. CDR3 bases: TGTGCCAGCCGCCCAGGGGGGGCGACTAGGCCCAATGAGCAGTTCTTC. This codes for CASRPGGATRPNEQFF.

V usage is TRBV2 and J usage is TRBJ1-1; D may be TRBD1 (5 bases). The CDR3 extends over 11 amino acids. The germline gives CDR1 SNHLY, CDR2 FYNNEI. Trimming left V 6 bases short and J 14 bases short, with 16 bases between. The CDR3 loop is CASRGAAVGFF. CDR3 sequence (DNA): TGTGCCAGCAGAGGGGCAGCAGTGGGGTTCTTT.

The V gene is TRBV28, the J gene TRBJ1-2; D not certain. Trimming took 5 bases from V and 4 from J, leaving 14 bases between them. Looked up from germline, CDR1 is MDHEN and CDR2 is SYDVKM. This CDR3 comprises 14 residues. Here the CDR3 reads CASSRAGASYGYTF. CDR3 bases: TGTGCCAGCAGTCGAGCAGGTGCCTCCTATGGCTACACCTTC.

V gene TRBV28 combines with J gene TRBJ2-7; 9 bases line up with TRBD2. This CDR3 has 15 amino acids. Looked up from germline, CDR1 is MDHEN and CDR2 is SYDVKM. V gave up 6 bases and J gave up 4 bases; unmatched junction bases: 10. The CDR3 DNA follows: TGTGCCAGCAGCCGGCTTAGCGGGAGTAATTACGAGCAGTACTTC. As protein: CASSRLSGSNYEQYF.

Concerning this clone: At one of its ends the junction is not consistent with the germline gene, which may arise from a read error. The chain recombines TRBV6-1 with TRBJ2-1; D perhaps matches TRBD2 (6 bases). Germline-derived CDR1 and CDR2 are MNHNS and SASEGT. The CDR3 is made up of 15 amino acids. The CDR3 DNA is TGTGCCAGCAGGGAAGCGGGTCACTCCTACAATGAGCAGTTCTTC. Translated, it gives CASREAGHSYNEQFF.

This clone turned up a few times. J is TRBJ1-5 and V is TRBV6-1, with D tentatively TRBD1 (5 bases). V was trimmed by 3 bases and J by 5 bases, leaving 14 bases between them. Germline V gene sequence: CDR1 MNHNS, CDR2 SASEGT. CDR3 length: 15 amino acids. CDR3 region: CASSDYPGTYQPQHF. The CDR3 nucleotides read TGTGCCAGCAGTGACTACCCGGGGACCTATCAGCCCCAGCATTTT.

The chain has TRBV27 and TRBJ1-5, with no clear D. CDR1 is MNHEY and CDR2 is SMNVEV in the germline V gene (reference sequence). The CDR3 has 13 residues. V lost 5 bases, J lost 0 bases, and 5 bases lay in between. The CDR3 DNA reads as TGTGCCAGCAGTACTTATAGCAATCAGCCCCAGCATTTT. This codes for CASSTYSNQPQHF.

The table lists this clone with a count of one. The chain recombines TRBV27 with TRBJ2-5; D might be TRBD1 or TRBD2, each matching 5 bases. Trimming cost V 6 bases and J 7 bases, with 18 bases left between them. This CDR3 has 14 residues. Looked up from germline, CDR1 is MNHEY and CDR2 is SMNVEV (reference sequence). The CDR3, as DNA: TGTGCCAGCAGACCTACGGACATTGGGACGACCCAGTACTTC. Residues: CASRPTDIGTTQYF.

The V and J genes are TRBV10-3 and TRBJ2-3; D ambiguous. This CDR3 spans 13 amino acids. Trimming shortened V by 6 bases and J by 0 bases, and 7 bases separated the two germline ends. CDR1 is ENHRY and CDR2 is SYGVKD in the germline V gene. In DNA, the CDR3 is TGTGCCATCAGATTGTCCAGCACAGATACGCAGTATTTT. This sequence encodes CAIRLSSTDTQYF.

This chain uses TRBV18 with TRBJ2-3, with TRBD1 identical over 8 bases. After removal of 3 bases from V and 4 bases from J, the junction contained 6 bases not matched to a gene. The CDR3 loop spans 15 amino acids. Germline V gives CDR1 KGHSH, CDR2 LQKENI. The CDR3 coding sequence is TGTGCCAGCTCACCTGTGCAGGGGGCTTCAGATACGCAGTATTTT. Encoded protein: CASSPVQGASDTQYF.

This clone was seen only once. The genes are TRBV4-2 and TRBJ2-2; possibly TRBD1 for D (5 bases). The CDR3 runs 15 residues. Germline V CDR1 and CDR2: LGHNA, YNFKEQ. Trimming removed 4 bases at V and 6 bases at J, with 15 bases between. The CDR3: CASSRYTGASGELFF. As DNA, the CDR3 is TGTGCCAGCAGCCGGTATACAGGAGCCTCCGGGGAGCTGTTTTTT.

The chain links TRBV6-5 to TRBJ2-1; TRBD2 aligns across 10 bases. The V gene's germline CDR1 is MNHEY and CDR2 SVGAGI. V shed 5 bases and J 8 bases; nucleotides not matched to a gene: 6. CDR3 length: 14 residues. Here the CDR3 reads CASSGLAGAYEQFF. The CDR3, as DNA: TGTGCCAGCAGTGGGCTAGCGGGAGCTTATGAGCAGTTCTTC.

Turning to this clone: The sample contains more than one DNA sequence encoding this CDR3. V gene TRBV28 combines with J gene TRBJ1-5, with D unresolved. V gave up 7 bases and J gave up 7 bases, with 11 bases separating them. Germline V gene sequence: CDR1 MDHEN, CDR2 SYDVKM. The CDR3 length is 12 residues. Written as DNA, the CDR3 is TGTGCCAGCACCCTCTCCGGACAGCCCCAGCATTTT. Translated, it gives CASTLSGQPQHF.

A note on this clone: This sample also contains other DNA sequences that code for the same CDR3. This chain connects TRBV9 to TRBJ2-7, with TRBD1 matching over 8 bases. Losses at the gene ends were 4 bases for V and 2 bases for J; bases not matched to a gene: 5. The germline gives CDR1 SGDLS, CDR2 YYNGEE. The CDR3 loop spans 14 amino acids. This CDR3 reads CASSIGQGAYEQYF. CDR3 nucleotide sequence: TGTGCCAGCAGCATAGGACAGGGAGCCTACGAGCAGTACTTC.

As to this clone: Other DNA sequences in the same sample also yield this CDR3. The rearrangement links TRBV7-9 to TRBJ2-3; D not resolved. The V end was cut by 4 bases, the J end by 6 bases, with 5 bases between. Germline lookup yields CDR1 SEHNR and CDR2 FQNEAQ (reference sequence). The CDR3 length is 11 residues. The CDR3 is CASSSEDTQYF. The CDR3 DNA reads as TGTGCCAGCAGCTCGGAGGATACGCAGTATTTT.

The genes are TRBV28 and TRBJ1-2, with 7 bases lining up with TRBD1. The J segment lost 5 bases and the V segment lost 6 bases, leaving 12 bases of the junction unmatched. CDR3 length: 15 residues. Germline V gene data show CDR1 as MDHEN and CDR2 as SYDVKM. The CDR3 loop reads CASRLMRTGGYGYTF. DNA of the CDR3: TGTGCCAGCAGACTTATGAGGACAGGCGGGTATGGCTACACCTTC.

This clone has only one observation. V gene TRBV2 combines with J gene TRBJ1-2, with D perhaps TRBD1 (5 bases). V dropped 6 bases and J dropped 5 bases, with 19 bases sitting between them. Germline values: CDR1 SNHLY, CDR2 FYNNEI. This CDR3 has 15 amino acids. The CDR3 sequence: CASRGVQGLAYGYTF. In nucleotides, the CDR3 is TGTGCCAGCAGAGGGGTCCAGGGCCTTGCGTATGGCTACACCTTC.

This chain links TRBV5-4 with TRBJ2-4, with D possibly matching TRBD2 (6 bases). Trimming took off 0 bases at V and 11 bases at J, with 9 bases between the two ends. CDR1 and CDR2 from the germline V gene are SGHNT and YYREEE (reference sequence). The CDR3 spans 12 residues. This chain's CDR3 is CASSLGREVQYF. CDR3 nucleotide sequence: TGTGCCAGCAGCTTGGGAAGGGAGGTTCAGTACTTC.

The rearrangement joins TRBV19 to TRBJ1-3; tentative D call: TRBD1 (5 bases). Per germline, CDR1 LNHDA and CDR2 SQIVND (reference sequence). V was trimmed by 3 bases and J by 8 bases, leaving 17 bases between them. This CDR3 is 15 amino acids long. The CDR3 sequence is CASSIFRGAGDTIYF. In DNA form, the CDR3 reads TGTGCCAGTAGTATCTTTCGAGGGGCTGGTGACACCATATATTTT.

The rearrangement joins TRBV28 to TRBJ2-5, with TRBD2 as a possible D gene (6 bases). The J call may be mistaken, given a closer DNA end match to TRBJ2-7. Germline CDR1 is MDHEN and CDR2 is SYDVKM. The CDR3 has 15 amino acids. DNA for the CDR3: TGTGCCAGCAGCCCCCTAGGAGGGCAGCGCTACGAGCAGTACTTC. Protein sequence: CASSPLGGQRYEQYF.